This paragraph reports one TCR beta chain. Its antigen is unknown. This PCR relied on a set of 60 Vbeta primers and 13 Jbeta primers. Produced via immunoSEQ multiplex PCR; TCRdb's table is partial and in-frame only. Seen in this sample are around 36,000 clones; the ten most common clones hold roughly 3.3%. The entry originates in a study of cytomegalovirus exposure and HLA in healthy donors. As for the study in general: There were 88 million or so unique TCRs (from HLA-typed donors) in an early data release.

Findings and limits, study-wide: Association of 16,951 TCR beta sequences with HLA alleles was found at 0.05 false discovery rate in a later analysis.

V lost 0 bases, J lost 5 bases, and 16 bases lay in between. CDR3 length: 16 residues. Germline-derived CDR1 and CDR2 are MGHRA and YSYEKL. The chain employs TRBV4-1 and TRBJ2-5; D might be TRBD2 (5 bases). Sample: PBMCs. The receptor was isolated from a woman aged 25 to 45 in good health and CMV-seropositive. In DNA form, the CDR3 reads TGCGCCAGCAGCCAAGACCTGGGAGCCCGGAGGGAGACCCAGTACTTC. It translates to CASSQDLGARRETQYF.